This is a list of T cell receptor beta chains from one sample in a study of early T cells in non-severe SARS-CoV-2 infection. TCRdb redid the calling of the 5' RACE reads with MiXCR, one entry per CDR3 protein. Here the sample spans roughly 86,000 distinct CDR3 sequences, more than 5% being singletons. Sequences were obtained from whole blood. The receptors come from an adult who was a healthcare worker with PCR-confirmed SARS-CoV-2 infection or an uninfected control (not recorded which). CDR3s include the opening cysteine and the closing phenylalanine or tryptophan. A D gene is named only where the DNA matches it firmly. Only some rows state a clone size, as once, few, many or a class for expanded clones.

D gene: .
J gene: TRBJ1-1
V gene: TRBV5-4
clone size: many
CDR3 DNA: TGTGCCAGCAGCTTGGATCTCTCACCGAACACTGAAGCTTTCTTT
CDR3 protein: CASSLDLSPNTEAFF

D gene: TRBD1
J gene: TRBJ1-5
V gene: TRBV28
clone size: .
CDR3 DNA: TGTGCCAGCATCAGGACAGGGGGTTACAATCAGCCCCAGCATTTT
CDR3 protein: CASIRTGGYNQPQHF

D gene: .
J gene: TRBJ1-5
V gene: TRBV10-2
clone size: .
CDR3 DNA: TGCGCCAGAAGTCAGGGGCGGGATCAGCCCCAGCATTTT
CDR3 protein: CARSQGRDQPQHF

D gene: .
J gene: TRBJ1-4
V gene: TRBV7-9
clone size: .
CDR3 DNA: TGTGCCAGCAGCTTAATGGCAGGGGATGGTACTAATGAAAAACTGTTTTTT
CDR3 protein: CASSLMAGDGTNEKLFF

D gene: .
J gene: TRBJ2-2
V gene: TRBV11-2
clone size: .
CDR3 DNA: TGTGCCAGCAGCTTAGATATGAACACCGGGGAGCTGTTTTTT
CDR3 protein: CASSLDMNTGELFF

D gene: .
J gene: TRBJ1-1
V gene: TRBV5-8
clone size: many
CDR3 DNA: TGTGCCAGCAGCTTGGAAGGGGCCGTGGCCACTGAAGCTTTCTTT
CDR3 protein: CASSLEGAVATEAFF

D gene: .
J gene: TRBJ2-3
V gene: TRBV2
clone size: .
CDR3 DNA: TGTGCCAGCATTACAGGAGAGGCAGATACGCAGTATTTT
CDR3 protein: CASITGEADTQYF

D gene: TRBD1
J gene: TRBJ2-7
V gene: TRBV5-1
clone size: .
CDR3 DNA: TGCGCCAGCAGACCTGACAGGGGCTACGAGCAGTACTTC
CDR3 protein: CASRPDRGYEQYF

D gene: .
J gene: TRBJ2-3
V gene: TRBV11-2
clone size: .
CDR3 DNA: TGTGCCAGCAGCTTAGTGGTGGGCAGGGCGGCAGATACGCAGTATTTT
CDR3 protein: CASSLVVGRAADTQYF

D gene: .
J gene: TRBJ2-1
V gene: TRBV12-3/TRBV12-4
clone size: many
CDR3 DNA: TGTGCCAGCAGTGCCCACAGGGCCAGTGAGCAGTTCTTC
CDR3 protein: CASSAHRASEQFF

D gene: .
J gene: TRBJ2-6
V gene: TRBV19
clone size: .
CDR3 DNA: TGTGCCAGTAGTTCCCACAGGGCTGGGGCCAACGTCCTGACTTTC
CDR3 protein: CASSSHRAGANVLTF

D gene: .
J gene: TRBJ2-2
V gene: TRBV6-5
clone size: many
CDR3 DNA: TGTGCCAGCAGTGACGCAGCCGGGGAGCTGTTTTTT
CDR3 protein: CASSDAAGELFF